Below, one TCR beta chain is given with its context. Per the original data handling: By means of reference gene primer amplification, nucleated cell counts were estimated. TCRdb's copy holds only in-frame clones and misses some; the assay was immunoSEQ multiplex PCR. V and J calls and clone size are copied from that table; D and trimming were computed from the DNA. The data contain 250,000 to 300,000 clones, around 82% of them singletons. This sample was included in a study of blood T cell repertoires in COVID-19. The wider study: The United States, Italy and Spain were the sources of the acute and convalescent COVID-19 samples. Sources were T cells, B-cell-depleted T cells, or PBMCs; the material itself was cDNA or gDNA.

The CDR3 length is 17 residues. V was pared by 4 bases and J by 10 bases, with 15 bases of the junction left unmatched. Germline-derived CDR1 and CDR2 are SGHAT and FQNNGV. The chain links TRBV11-2 to TRBJ2-1; TRBD2 aligns across 11 bases. The sequence derives from a man older than 75 with acute or convalescent COVID-19. The sequencing input was peripheral blood. DNA of the CDR3: TGTGCCAGCAGCTCCTTCGGGCTAGCGGGGGGCCGTGGGGAGCAGTTCTTC. Protein product: CASSSFGLAGGRGEQFF.